These T cell receptor beta chains were read from a single sample in a study of cytomegalovirus exposure and HLA in healthy donors. The protocol was immunoSEQ multiplex PCR, while the TCRdb copy is restricted to in-frame clones and leaves out a portion. The repertoire holds more than 90,000 clones, with around 82% as singletons. Sequences were obtained from PBMCs. The receptor source for this set is a woman in her fifties or sixties in good health and CMV-seronegative. The conserved cysteine and the conserved F or W are not part of the CDR3 here. Fields, in order: V gene, D gene, J gene, CDR3 protein. D genes are given only for firm matches.

TRBV30	.	TRBJ1-3	AWSVRIGGSGNTIY
TRBV9	.	TRBJ2-3	ASSQGYTDTQY
TRBV15	TRBD2	TRBJ2-3	ATSRASSGGADTQY
TRBV9	TRBD2	TRBJ2-3	ASSARLAGASTDTQY
TRBV7-2	.	TRBJ1-4	ASSLDSLRGLEEKLF
TRBV6-5	.	TRBJ2-2	ASSYFQQGGTGELF
TRBV4-3	.	TRBJ1-1	ASSRIGDLAEAF
TRBV15	.	TRBJ1-1	ATSRERRQSTEAF
TRBV27	.	TRBJ1-1	ASSMTGLTEAF
TRBV5-1	TRBD1	TRBJ2-3	ASSGGTGVDTQY
TRBV5-1	.	TRBJ2-2	ASSYASVTGELF
TRBV5-1	.	TRBJ1-3	ASSLDRAAGNTIY
TRBV7-2	.	TRBJ2-7	ASSQDSSSYEQY
TRBV10-2	.	TRBJ2-7	ASRQGPNEQY
TRBV6-1	TRBD2	TRBJ2-7	ASSGDRDYRGEQY
TRBV5-4	TRBD1	TRBJ1-1	ASSHPDRANTEAF
TRBV9	TRBD1	TRBJ2-1	ASSTRQGSGYNEQF
TRBV6-5	.	TRBJ1-2	ASRRHPYGYT
TRBV27	TRBD1	TRBJ2-7	ASSLDRGSEQY
TRBV5-1	TRBD1	TRBJ1-1	ASSLGQGSTREAF
TRBV30	.	TRBJ2-7	AWSEGSQYYEQY
TRBV7-9	TRBD2	TRBJ2-5	ASSFDGTRRQETQY
TRBV5-6	TRBD1	TRBJ2-7	ASSLRGLTGAKQY
TRBV6-1	.	TRBJ2-7	ASSGGARTGAHYEQY
TRBV5-1	.	TRBJ2-6	ASSLTPLSSGANVLT
TRBV2	.	TRBJ1-2	ASSEVARSGNYGYT
TRBV25-1	.	TRBJ1-1	ASSDRVKFGEAF
TRBV19	TRBD2	TRBJ2-2	ASRTGLAGIGELF
TRBV6-5	.	TRBJ1-3	ASSYSGGGSGNTIY
TRBV11-2	.	TRBJ2-7	ASSSNTNEQY
TRBV4-1	TRBD2	TRBJ2-1	ASSQERLAGVNEQF
TRBV19	.	TRBJ1-4	ASKGGGTGEKLF
TRBV28	.	TRBJ2-2	ASSSRTGGKWVGELF
TRBV25-1	TRBD2	TRBJ2-1	ASSRAGGELYNEQF
TRBV15	.	TRBJ1-4	ATSREAQALTNEKLF
TRBV27	TRBD1	TRBJ1-2	ASSRTGDNYGYT
TRBV5-1	TRBD1	TRBJ1-5	ASSWDGTGDQPQH
TRBV19	.	TRBJ1-4	ASSRGATNEKLF
TRBV5-1	TRBD1	TRBJ2-7	ASSPRQGASYEQY
TRBV27	.	TRBJ1-1	ASSLSPRNTEAF
TRBV5-6	.	TRBJ1-3	ASSLLLAVD
TRBV28	TRBD1	TRBJ2-1	ASSLPDRGGNEQF
TRBV11-2	TRBD1	TRBJ2-7	ASSRGGTGSHEQY
TRBV7-2	TRBD1	TRBJ1-4	ASSSAIGQEEKLF
TRBV6-5	.	TRBJ2-7	ASSPRGTIYEQY
TRBV13	.	TRBJ2-5	ASSTSGVQETQY
TRBV28	TRBD2	TRBJ2-7	ASTLLAGKTYEQY
TRBV19	.	TRBJ2-5	ASSTSSGLPHETQY
TRBV27	TRBD1	TRBJ2-1	ASSKGQVPDEQF
TRBV10-2	TRBD2	TRBJ2-1	ASSESRASGRGNEQF
TRBV9	TRBD1	TRBJ1-2	ASSGLTGGRGGYT
TRBV5-1	TRBD1	TRBJ2-4	ASSLGDRGIQY
TRBV6-1	.	TRBJ1-5	ASSGTGGPNQPQH
TRBV7-2	.	TRBJ2-7	ASSPFLEPYEQY
TRBV5-1	.	TRBJ2-3	ASRIGHSTDTQY
TRBV6-6	.	TRBJ1-5	ASSYVGDQPQH
TRBV7-8	.	TRBJ2-3	ASSLYRGSSTDTQY
TRBV6-5	TRBD1	TRBJ1-2	ASRQGKGYT